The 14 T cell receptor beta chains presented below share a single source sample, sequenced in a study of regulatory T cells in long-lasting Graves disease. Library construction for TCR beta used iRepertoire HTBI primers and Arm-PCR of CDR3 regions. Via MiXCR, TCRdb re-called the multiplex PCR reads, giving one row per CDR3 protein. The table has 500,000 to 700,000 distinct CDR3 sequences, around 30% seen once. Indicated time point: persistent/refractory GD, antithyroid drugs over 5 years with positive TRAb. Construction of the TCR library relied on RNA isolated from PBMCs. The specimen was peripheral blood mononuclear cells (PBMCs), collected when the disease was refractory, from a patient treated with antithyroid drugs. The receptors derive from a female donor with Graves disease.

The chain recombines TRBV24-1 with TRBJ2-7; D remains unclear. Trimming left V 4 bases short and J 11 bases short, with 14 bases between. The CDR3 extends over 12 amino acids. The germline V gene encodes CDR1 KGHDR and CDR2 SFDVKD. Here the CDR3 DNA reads TGTGCCACCAGTGAACAGAGTGGGCAGAAGTACTTC. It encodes CATSEQSGQKYF.

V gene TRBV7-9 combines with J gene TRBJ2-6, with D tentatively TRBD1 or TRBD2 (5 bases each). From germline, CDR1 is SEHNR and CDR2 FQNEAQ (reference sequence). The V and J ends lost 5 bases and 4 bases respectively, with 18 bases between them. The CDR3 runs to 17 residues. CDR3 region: CASSPRASRGGANVLTF. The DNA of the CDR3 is TGTGCCAGCAGCCCCCGAGCTAGTCGGGGCGGGGCCAACGTCCTGACTTTC.

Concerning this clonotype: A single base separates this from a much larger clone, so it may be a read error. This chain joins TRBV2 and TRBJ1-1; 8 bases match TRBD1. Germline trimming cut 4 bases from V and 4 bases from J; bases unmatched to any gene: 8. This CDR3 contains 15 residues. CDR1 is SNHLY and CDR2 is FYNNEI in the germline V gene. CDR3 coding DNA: TGTGCCAGCAGTGTGACAGGGGATACGGGCACTGAAGCTTTCTTT. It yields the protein CASSVTGDTGTEAFF.

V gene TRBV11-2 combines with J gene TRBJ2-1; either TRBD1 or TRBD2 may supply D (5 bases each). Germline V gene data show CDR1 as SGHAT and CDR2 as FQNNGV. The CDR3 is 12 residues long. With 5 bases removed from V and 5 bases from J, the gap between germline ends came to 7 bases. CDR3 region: CASSLGDNEQFF. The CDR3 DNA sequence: TGTGCCAGCAGCCTGGGGGACAATGAGCAGTTCTTC.

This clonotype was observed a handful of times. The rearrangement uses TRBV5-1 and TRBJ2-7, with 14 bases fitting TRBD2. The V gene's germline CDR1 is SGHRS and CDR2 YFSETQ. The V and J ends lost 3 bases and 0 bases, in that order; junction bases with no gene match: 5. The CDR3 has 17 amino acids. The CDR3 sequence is CASSSGLAGVLSYEQYF. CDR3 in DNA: TGCGCCAGCAGCTCGGGACTAGCGGGAGTCCTCTCCTACGAGCAGTACTTC.

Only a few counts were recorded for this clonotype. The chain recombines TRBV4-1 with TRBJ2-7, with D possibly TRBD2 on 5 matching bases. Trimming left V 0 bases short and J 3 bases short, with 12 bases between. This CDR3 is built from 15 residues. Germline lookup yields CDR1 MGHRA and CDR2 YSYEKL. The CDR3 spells CASSQEAGVIYEQYF. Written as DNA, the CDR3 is TGCGCCAGCAGCCAAGAGGCGGGCGTGATCTACGAGCAGTACTTC.

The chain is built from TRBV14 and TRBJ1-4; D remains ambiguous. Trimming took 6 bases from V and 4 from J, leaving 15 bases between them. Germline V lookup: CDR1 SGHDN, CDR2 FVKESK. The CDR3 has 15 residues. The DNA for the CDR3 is TGTGCCAGCAGTGATTTGCACAGAGATAATGAAAAACTGTTTTTT. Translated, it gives CASSDLHRDNEKLFF.

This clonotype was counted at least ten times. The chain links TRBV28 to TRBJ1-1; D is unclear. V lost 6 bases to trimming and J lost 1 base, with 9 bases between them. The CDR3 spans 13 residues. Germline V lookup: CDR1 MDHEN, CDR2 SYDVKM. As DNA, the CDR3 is TGTGCCAGCAGCATACAAGAGAACACTGAAGCTTTCTTT. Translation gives CASSIQENTEAFF. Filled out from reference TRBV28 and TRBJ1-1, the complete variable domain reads DVKVTQSSRYLVKRTGEKVFLECVQDMDHENMFWYRQDPGLGLRLIYFSYDVKMKEKGDIPEGYSVSREKKERFSLILESASTNQTSMYLCASSIQENTEAFFGQGTRLTVV.

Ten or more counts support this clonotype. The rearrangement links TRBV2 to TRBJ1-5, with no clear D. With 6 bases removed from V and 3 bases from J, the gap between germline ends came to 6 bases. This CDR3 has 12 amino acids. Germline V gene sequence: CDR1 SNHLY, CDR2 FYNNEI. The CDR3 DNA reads TGTGCCAGCAGGGGTGACAATCAGCCCCAGCATTTT. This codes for CASRGDNQPQHF.

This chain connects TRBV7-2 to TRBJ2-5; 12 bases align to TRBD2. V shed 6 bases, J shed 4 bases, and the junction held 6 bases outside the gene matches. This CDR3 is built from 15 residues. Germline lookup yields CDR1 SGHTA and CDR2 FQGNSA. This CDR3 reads CASSYRLAGAETQYF. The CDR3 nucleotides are TGTGCCAGCAGTTACCGACTAGCGGGAGCAGAGACCCAGTACTTC.

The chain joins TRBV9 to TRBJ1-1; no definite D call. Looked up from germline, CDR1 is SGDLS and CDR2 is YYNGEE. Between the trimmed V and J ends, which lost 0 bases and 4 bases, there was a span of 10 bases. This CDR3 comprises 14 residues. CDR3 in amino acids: CASSVEQGSTEAFF. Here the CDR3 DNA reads TGTGCCAGCAGCGTAGAACAAGGATCCACTGAAGCTTTCTTT. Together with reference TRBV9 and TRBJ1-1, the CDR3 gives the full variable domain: DSGVTQTPKHLITATGQRVTLRCSPRSGDLSVYWYQQSLDQGLQFLIQYYNGEERAKGNILERFSAQQFPDLHSELNLSSLELGDSALYFCASSVEQGSTEAFFGQGTRLTVV.

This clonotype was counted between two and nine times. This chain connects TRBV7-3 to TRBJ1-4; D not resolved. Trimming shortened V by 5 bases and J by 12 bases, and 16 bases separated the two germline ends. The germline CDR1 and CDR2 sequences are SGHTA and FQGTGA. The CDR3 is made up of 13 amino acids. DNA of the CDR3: TGTGCCAGCAGCCTCAGGAGGTCTTGGGAACTGTTTTTT. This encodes CASSLRRSWELFF.

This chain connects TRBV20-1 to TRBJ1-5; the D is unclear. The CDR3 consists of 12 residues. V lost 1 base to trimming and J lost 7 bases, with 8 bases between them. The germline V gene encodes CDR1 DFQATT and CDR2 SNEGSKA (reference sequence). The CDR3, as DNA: TGCAGTGCTAGAGCTATTGGGCAGCCCCAGCATTTT. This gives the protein CSARAIGQPQHF.

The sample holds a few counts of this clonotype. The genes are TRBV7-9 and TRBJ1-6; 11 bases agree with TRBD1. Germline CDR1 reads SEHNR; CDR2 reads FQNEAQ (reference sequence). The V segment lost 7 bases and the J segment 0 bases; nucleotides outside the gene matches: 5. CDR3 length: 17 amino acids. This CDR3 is CASNGQGASSYNSPLHF. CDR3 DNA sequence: TGTGCCAGCAACGGACAGGGGGCAAGCTCCTATAATTCACCCCTCCACTTT.